This T cell receptor (beta chain) stems from a study of monozygotic twins with inflammatory bowel disease. TCRdb processed the 5' RACE reads again and assigns one entry to each CDR3 protein, with no DNA. Found here are roughly 330,000 distinct CDR3 sequences; the top ten clones hold around 2%. Germline CDR1 reads SNHLY; CDR2 reads FYNNEI. This CDR3 region has 12 residues. The sequence was obtained from a human donor with ulcerative colitis or Crohn's disease, or a healthy co-twin of an affected twin (not recorded which). What was sequenced was blood. The chain joins TRBV2 to TRBJ1-2. The CDR3 reads CASRPESYGYTF.